The 18 T cell receptor beta chains given below trace back to one sample, sequenced in a study of blood T cell repertoires in COVID-19. TCRdb keeps only in-frame clones here, not all; method: immunoSEQ multiplex PCR. This table has 130,000 or so clones, around 81% appearing once. The source material was peripheral blood. These receptors were taken from an older woman with active or convalescent COVID-19.

The V call is TRBV7-6, the J call TRBJ2-3; TRBD2 might be the D (6 bases). In germline, CDR1 is SGHVS, CDR2 FNYEAQ. This CDR3 has 15 amino acids. V lost 2 bases and J 2 bases, leaving 11 bases between the germline ends. The CDR3 loop is CASSLRRGYTDTQYF. In nucleotides, the CDR3 is TGTGCCAGCAGCTTAAGGCGGGGCTACACAGATACGCAGTATTTT. Based on the CDR3 plus reference TRBV7-6 and TRBJ2-3, the full variable domain is GAGVSQSPRYKVTKRGQDVALRCDPISGHVSLYWYRQALGQGPEFLTYFNYEAQQDKSGLPNDRFSAERPEGSISTLTIQRTEQRDSAMYRCASSLRRGYTDTQYFGPGTRLTVL.

The rearrangement links TRBV6-5 to TRBJ2-2; tentative D call: TRBD2 (5 bases). The germline CDR1 and CDR2 sequences are MNHEY and SVGAGI. This CDR3 contains 15 residues. With 6 bases removed from V and 6 bases from J, the gap between germline ends came to 17 bases. CDR3 residues: CASSARGFSAGELFF. The CDR3, as DNA: TGTGCCAGCAGCGCCCGCGGATTTAGCGCCGGGGAGCTGTTTTTT.

The V call is TRBV28, the J call TRBJ2-3, with 10 bases identical to TRBD2. Looked up from germline, CDR1 is MDHEN and CDR2 is SYDVKM. V lost 8 bases and J lost 4; bases outside the gene matches: 6. This CDR3 comprises 14 residues. The CDR3 here is CASRVAGGSDTQYF. CDR3 in DNA: TGTGCCAGCCGGGTAGCGGGAGGCTCAGATACGCAGTATTTT.

This clone occurred once. This chain connects TRBV29-1 to TRBJ2-3; D gene uncertain. Germline V gene data show CDR1 as SQVTM and CDR2 as ANQGSEA. With 8 bases removed from V and 3 bases from J, the gap between germline ends came to 21 bases. The CDR3 runs 15 residues. This CDR3 reads CSCGGWQVGTDTQYF. The CDR3 region has the DNA TGCAGCTGTGGTGGTTGGCAGGTTGGTACAGATACGCAGTATTTT.

This chain joins TRBV5-6 and TRBJ1-2; a weak D match, TRBD1 (5 bases). CDR1 and CDR2 from the germline V gene are SGHDT and YYEEEE. The CDR3 contains 16 residues. V shed 3 bases and J shed 2 bases, with 17 bases lying between them. CDR3 in DNA: TGTGCCAGCAGCTCTCCTCGGGGGTGGGTGAACTATGGCTACACCTTC. Residues: CASSSPRGWVNYGYTF.

J is TRBJ1-3 and V is TRBV12-3 or TRBV12-4, with D hard to call. V gave up 6 bases and J gave up 0 bases, with 6 bases separating them. The CDR3 is 13 amino acids. The CDR3, as DNA: TGTGCCAGCAGGGAGCTCTCTGGAAACACCATATATTTT. This sequence encodes CASRELSGNTIYF.

The V and J genes are TRBV12-3 or TRBV12-4 and TRBJ1-5; possible D gene TRBD1, 5 bases. The germline V and J ends were trimmed by 7 bases and 7 bases, with 14 bases remaining between them. The CDR3 consists of 13 residues. The CDR3 coding sequence is TGTGCCAGCACCCTCAGGGTTAACCAGCCCCAGCATTTT. It translates to CASTLRVNQPQHF.

In this sample, this clone turned up a few times. The chain links TRBV5-5 to TRBJ2-7, with TRBD1 as a possible D gene (5 bases). The CDR3 contains 15 residues. Germline V gene lookup returns CDR1 SGHKS and CDR2 YYEKEE (reference sequence). With 3 bases removed from V and 3 bases from J, the gap between germline ends came to 16 bases. The CDR3: CASSWSHAGYYEQYF. CDR3 in DNA: TGTGCCAGCAGCTGGAGTCACGCAGGGTACTACGAGCAGTACTTC.

The J gene is TRBJ2-3, the V gene TRBV11-3; the D gene is possibly TRBD2 (6 bases). V lost 5 bases, J lost 4 bases, and 13 bases lay in between. The CDR3 covers 14 residues. The germline gives CDR1 SGHNT, CDR2 YENEEA. CDR3 residues: CASSPGADADTQYF. CDR3 nucleotides: TGTGCCAGCAGCCCGGGAGCCGATGCAGATACGCAGTATTTT. The variable domain in full, completed from reference TRBV11-3 and TRBJ2-3, reads EAGVVQSPRYKIIEKKQPVAFWCNPISGHNTLYWYLQNLGQGPELLIRYENEEAVDDSQLPKDRFSAERLKGVDSTLKIQPAELGDSAVYLCASSPGADADTQYFGPGTRLTVL.

The rearrangement joins TRBV5-1 to TRBJ1-4; D remains unclear. The V end was cut by 0 bases, the J end by 4 bases, with 10 bases between. This CDR3 spans 15 amino acids. Germline V lookup: CDR1 SGHRS, CDR2 YFSETQ. CDR3 DNA sequence: TGCGCCAGCAGCTTGGCGCGGGGTGTTAATGAAAAACTGTTTTTT. This encodes CASSLARGVNEKLFF.

This chain joins TRBV19 and TRBJ1-2, with D possibly matching TRBD1 (6 bases). The CDR3 spans 14 residues. CDR1 LNHDA and CDR2 SQIVND come from the germline V gene (reference sequence). V dropped 3 bases and J dropped 5 bases, with 13 bases sitting between them. The CDR3 reads CASSINREFYGYTF. CDR3 DNA: TGTGCCAGTAGTATCAACAGGGAATTTTATGGCTACACCTTC.

The rearrangement links TRBV3-1 (or the pseudogene TRBV3-2) to TRBJ2-2, with 10 bases lining up with TRBD2. Germline V CDR1 and CDR2: LGHDT, YNNKEL (reference sequence). The CDR3 is 19 amino acids. The V gene end was trimmed by 4 bases and the J gene end by 2 bases; junction bases not matched to a gene: 13. The CDR3 region is CASSREDSLAGVNTGELFF. The CDR3 region has the DNA TGTGCCAGCAGCCGAGAAGATAGTCTAGCGGGGGTAAACACCGGGGAGCTGTTTTTT.

The rearrangement uses TRBV28 and TRBJ1-4; D is unclear. V lost 6 bases, J lost 8 bases, and 19 bases lay in between. The germline CDR1 and CDR2 sequences are MDHEN and SYDVKM. The CDR3 runs 15 residues. CDR3 sequence: CASRPGTGLWEKLFF. Here the CDR3 DNA reads TGTGCCAGCAGACCCGGCACTGGGCTCTGGGAAAAACTGTTTTTT.

This clone was seen just once. This chain links TRBV10-3 with TRBJ2-5; 12 positions match TRBD2. Germline V gene sequence: CDR1 ENHRY, CDR2 SYGVKD. J gave up 5 bases and V 0 bases, and 7 bases lay outside the gene matches. The CDR3 is 17 amino acids. This CDR3 is CAISESSLAGGRETQYF. As DNA, the CDR3 is TGTGCCATCAGTGAGTCAAGCCTAGCGGGGGGGCGCGAGACCCAGTACTTC.

The chain is built from TRBV6-6 and TRBJ1-1, with 8 bases identical to TRBD1. Germline CDR1 is MNHNY and CDR2 is SVGAGI (reference sequence). Trimming cost V 5 bases and J 1 base; bases outside gene matches: 6. CDR3 length: 15 residues. CDR3 sequence (DNA): TGTGCCAGCAGTGACAGGGGCCAGGGGAACACTGAAGCTTTCTTT. It translates to CASSDRGQGNTEAFF.

This sequence joins TRBV6-5 and TRBJ2-5; D perhaps matches TRBD2 (6 bases). The CDR3 runs to 14 residues. V lost 6 bases and J 6 bases, leaving 17 bases between the germline ends. CDR1 and CDR2 (germline): MNHEY, SVGAGI. The CDR3 reads CASREGPGSQTQYF. DNA of the CDR3: TGTGCCAGCAGGGAGGGGCCCGGGTCGCAGACCCAGTACTTC.

The chain uses TRBV10-3 and TRBJ1-1, with D tentatively TRBD1 (6 bases). This CDR3 has 12 amino acids. V lost 10 bases, J lost 9 bases, and 18 bases lay in between. Germline V gene sequence: CDR1 ENHRY, CDR2 SYGVKD. The CDR3 nucleotides are TGTGCCACTACAACGGGGGGCAATCAAGCTTTCTTT. It codes for CATTTGGNQAFF.

The rearrangement joins TRBV5-4 to TRBJ2-7, with 13 positions matching TRBD2. The germline CDR1 and CDR2 sequences are SGHNT and YYREEE (reference sequence). The CDR3 is made up of 17 amino acids. Trimming removed 0 bases from V and 3 bases from J; junction bases left unmatched: 6. The CDR3: CASSLGLAGGSNYEQYF. As DNA, the CDR3 is TGTGCCAGCAGCTTGGGACTAGCGGGAGGTTCAAACTACGAGCAGTACTTC.